The subject of this entry is one TCR beta chain. The sample belongs to a study of graft-versus-host responses after intestinal transplantation. Turning to the study itself: Transplant types were multivisceral, liver-intestinal, or isolated intestinal. Every one of the recipients received anti-thymocyte globulin induction and afterwards took tacrolimus and steroids for roughly 3 years. Study results and limitations: Among circulating GvH clones, peak levels were associated with early post-transplant declines in HvG clones.

Stimulators, approximately 200,000 irradiated and violet-dye-labeled cells, were plated with approximately 200,000 CFSE-labeled responder cells. The CDR3 runs 13 residues. V shed 1 base and J shed 6 bases, with 6 bases lying between them. The germline V gene has CDR1 LNHDA and CDR2 SQIVND (reference sequence). Libraries were prepared by immunoSEQ multiplex PCR; TCRdb keeps only in-frame clonotypes and omits some of them. Of some 7,400 clones in the sample, 33% were seen once. The TCR sequence derives from a human patient who was an organ donor for intestinal transplantation. This specimen consisted of alloreactive CD8+ T cells from a mixed lymphocyte reaction culture, obtained before transplantation. Specified subset: CFSE-low proliferating T cells sorted from approximately 6-day pre-transplant mixed lymphocyte reaction (GvH or HvG direction). V is TRBV19 and J is TRBJ2-2; D gene ambiguous. The CDR3 loop reads CASSIARPGELFF. The CDR3 DNA follows: TGTGCCAGTAGTATAGCTCGTCCCGGGGAGCTGTTTTTT.